This is a list of T cell receptor beta chains from one sample in a study of blood T cell repertoires in COVID-19. Repertoires were generated with immunoSEQ multiplex PCR, while TCRdb's copy carries only in-frame clones and drops some. The repertoire holds approximately 190,000 clones, roughly four fifths seen once, with under 15% in the top ten. The sample consisted of peripheral blood. The receptors here all came from a man in his thirties or forties with active or convalescent COVID-19. CDR3s include the opening cysteine and the closing phenylalanine or tryptophan. A D gene is named only where the DNA matches it firmly. The size field is filled for only some rows; it gives once, few, many or a size class.

-	TRBV9	TRBJ1-6	-	CASSGLQGKDNSPLHF	TGTGCCAGCAGCGGACTCCAGGGGAAGGATAATTCACCCCTCCACTTT
-	TRBV6-2/TRBV6-3	TRBJ1-1	-	CASSYSRGEAFF	TGTGCCAGCAGTTACTCTCGAGGGGAAGCTTTCTTT
-	TRBV27	TRBJ1-1	-	CASSLAGPLTEAFF	TGTGCCAGCAGTTTAGCAGGGCCGTTGACTGAAGCTTTCTTT
once	TRBV11-3	TRBJ1-1	-	CASSARGENTEAFF	TGTGCCAGCAGCGCCCGGGGGGAGAACACTGAAGCTTTCTTT
few	TRBV28	TRBJ1-1	TRBD1	CASSSPGQGGTEAFF	TGTGCCAGCAGTTCCCCCGGACAGGGCGGCACTGAAGCTTTCTTT
-	TRBV24-1	TRBJ1-1	TRBD1	CATSNRGVGDTEAFF	TGTGCCACCAGCAACAGGGGCGTAGGAGACACTGAAGCTTTCTTT
-	TRBV27	TRBJ2-7	TRBD1	CASSFPGTELYEQYF	TGTGCCAGCAGTTTTCCGGGGACAGAGCTCTACGAGCAGTACTTC
-	TRBV5-4	TRBJ2-2	TRBD1	CASSPGQGSNGELFF	TGTGCCAGCAGTCCCGGACAGGGGAGTAATGGGGAGCTGTTTTTT
-	TRBV7-2	TRBJ2-7	-	CASTPSGLGGSSYEQYF	TGTGCCAGCACCCCGAGCGGGTTAGGTGGGTCCTCCTACGAGCAGTACTTC
-	TRBV9	TRBJ1-5	TRBD1	CASNRQGEAGQPQHF	TGTGCCAGCAACCGACAGGGGGAGGCTGGTCAGCCCCAGCATTTT
-	TRBV24-1	TRBJ2-5	TRBD2	CATSDSWLAGGKYF	TGTGCCACCAGTGATTCGTGGCTAGCGGGGGGAAAGTACTTC
once	TRBV9	TRBJ1-1	-	CASSVGGGGRTEAFF	TGTGCCAGCAGCGTAGGTGGGGGCGGTCGAACTGAAGCTTTCTTT
-	TRBV4-2	TRBJ2-1	-	CASSQADNEQFF	TGTGCCAGCAGCCAGGCTGACAATGAGCAGTTCTTC
-	TRBV4-1	TRBJ2-5	-	CASSQPGSETQYF	TGCGCCAGCAGCCAGCCCGGGTCCGAGACCCAGTACTTC
once	TRBV6-5	TRBJ1-6	-	CASSSLRADRGSPLHF	TGTGCCAGCAGTTCTCTGCGGGCAGATCGAGGTTCACCCCTCCACTTT
-	TRBV5-5	TRBJ2-2	-	CASSLAGRSTGKAGELFF	TGTGCCAGCAGCTTGGCCGGACGATCAACAGGGAAAGCCGGGGAGCTGTTTTTT
few	TRBV29-1	TRBJ1-2	TRBD1	CSVDGGGRGYTF	TGCAGCGTTGATGGAGGGGGCCGCGGCTACACCTTC
-	TRBV28	TRBJ2-4	TRBD1	CASSPDPYDRGLAKNIQYF	TGTGCCAGCAGTCCTGACCCTTATGACAGGGGTTTAGCCAAAAACATTCAGTACTTC
-	TRBV28	TRBJ2-2	TRBD1	CASRATGAGTGELFF	TGTGCCAGCAGAGCGACAGGGGCGGGCACCGGGGAGCTGTTTTTT
medium-sized	TRBV12-3/TRBV12-4	TRBJ1-2	TRBD1	CASRGTAYGYTF	TGTGCCAGCAGGGGGACAGCCTATGGCTACACCTTC
-	TRBV7-9	TRBJ1-4	TRBD1	CASSLRQGGDEKLFF	TGTGCCAGCAGCCTCCGACAGGGCGGGGATGAAAAACTGTTTTTT
once	TRBV24-1	TRBJ2-1	-	CATSEDTIRSSYNEQFF	TGTGCCACCAGTGAAGACACAATTCGAAGCTCCTACAATGAGCAGTTCTTC
once	TRBV5-1	TRBJ1-6	-	CASSLDRVDYNSPLHF	TGCGCCAGCAGCTTGGACAGGGTAGACTATAATTCACCCCTCCACTTT
many	TRBV10-1	TRBJ1-3	TRBD1	CASRRQGGGNTIYF	TGCGCCAGCAGGAGACAGGGGGGTGGAAACACCATATATTTT
few	TRBV6-5	TRBJ1-5	-	CTAGWGSNQPQHF	TGCACGGCAGGGTGGGGATCCAATCAGCCCCAGCATTTT
-	TRBV29-1	TRBJ2-1	TRBD1	CSGTRTGGLNEQFF	TGCAGCGGGACTCGGACAGGCGGACTGAATGAGCAGTTCTTC
-	TRBV7-2	TRBJ1-2	-	CASSPKQAGGYGYTF	TGTGCCAGCAGCCCGAAGCAAGCGGGGGGCTATGGCTACACCTTC
-	TRBV7-9	TRBJ1-4	-	CASTVTSGEDEKLFF	TGTGCCAGCACCGTCACCTCAGGGGAAGATGAAAAACTGTTTTTT
-	TRBV24-1	TRBJ2-1	TRBD2	CATSELVAGGYNEQFF	TGTGCCACCAGTGAATTGGTAGCGGGAGGATATAATGAGCAGTTCTTC